This T cell receptor beta chain appears in the sequencing data of a study of CD8 T cells in ankylosing spondylitis. Whole-study findings and limits: Some motif variants were previously reported in reactive arthritis synovial fluid and blood. Within peripheral blood, clones linked to disease were CD8+ and relatively rare. The authors reported significant enrichment of disease-linked clones in matched ankylosing spondylitis synovial fluid. What appeared characteristic of ankylosing spondylitis blood was a TCR beta motif of several highly homologous variants.

Quantitative 5'-RACE with molecular barcodes produced the TCR beta libraries. TCRdb fed the 5' RACE reads into MiXCR, producing one record per CDR3 protein. The sample lists fewer than 550,000 distinct CDR3 sequences; less than 6% were seen once. The CDR3 is made up of 16 amino acids. V dropped 3 bases and J dropped 0 bases, with 14 bases sitting between them. The V gene's germline CDR1 is ENHRY and CDR2 SYGVKD. This clonotype was counted at least ten times. Its antigen is unidentified. The sample consisted of blood, either unsorted or a sorted T cell fraction (not recorded which). This chain connects TRBV10-3 to TRBJ2-5; TRBD1 is a possible D gene (6 bases). The sequence was collected from a male donor with ankylosing spondylitis. The CDR3 coding sequence is TGTGCCATCAGTGACACAGGGTTGGGGTACCAAGAGACCCAGTACTTC. Translation gives CAISDTGLGYQETQYF.